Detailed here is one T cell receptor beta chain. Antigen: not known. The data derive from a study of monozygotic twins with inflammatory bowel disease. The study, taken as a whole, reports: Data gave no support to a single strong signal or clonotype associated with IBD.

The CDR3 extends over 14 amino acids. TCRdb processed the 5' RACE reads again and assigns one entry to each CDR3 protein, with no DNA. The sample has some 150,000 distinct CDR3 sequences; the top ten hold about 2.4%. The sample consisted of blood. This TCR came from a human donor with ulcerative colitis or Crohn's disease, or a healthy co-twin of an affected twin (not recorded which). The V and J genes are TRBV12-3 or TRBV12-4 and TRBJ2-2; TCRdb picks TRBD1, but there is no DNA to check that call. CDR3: CASSSDRNTGELFF.